The rows below give T cell receptor beta chains drawn from one sample of a study of CD4 T cells in relation to SARS-CoV-2 and coronaviruses. Generated by immunoSEQ multiplex PCR, the TCRdb table keeps only in-frame clones and is missing some. The table shows approximately 20,000 clones, with 75% to 85% occurring only once. These receptors have no known antigen. The specimen sequenced was CD4+ T cells from PBMCs, cultured in vitro. The source of these receptors is a human donor in good health. The CDR3 runs from the conserved cysteine through the conserved F or W. A D gene is named only where the DNA matches it firmly. The size entry is marked missing in some rows and otherwise reads once, few, many or a size class.

TRBV19	-	TRBJ2-7	-	TGTGCCAGTAGTATTGGACCCTACGAGCAGTACTTC	CASSIGPYEQYF
TRBV4-3	-	TRBJ2-1	-	TGCGCCAGCAGCCGAGACCTCTTAGGGGGGTACAATGAGCAGTTCTTC	CASSRDLLGGYNEQFF
TRBV4-2	TRBD1	TRBJ1-2	-	TGTGCCAGCAGCCCAGGACAGGGGGAAGGCTACACCTTC	CASSPGQGEGYTF
TRBV5-4	-	TRBJ2-1	-	TGTGCCAGCAGCTGGGAACCGGGACAACCCTACAATGAGCAGTTCTTC	CASSWEPGQPYNEQFF
TRBV12-3/TRBV12-4	-	TRBJ2-6	-	TGTGCCAGCAGCCCCTCTGGGGCCAACGTCCTGACTTTC	CASSPSGANVLTF
TRBV5-4	TRBD1	TRBJ2-3	-	TGTGCCAGCACCTCATTCGCCGACAGGGGCACAGATACGCAGTATTTT	CASTSFADRGTDTQYF
TRBV6-2/TRBV6-3	-	TRBJ1-1	-	TGTGCCAGCAGTTACCTCCAGGGAGGTGGATATCGCACTGAAGCTTTCTTT	CASSYLQGGGYRTEAFF
TRBV2	-	TRBJ1-2	few	TGTGCCAGCAGTGAAGCGGGGTGGTTCTATGGCTACACCTTC	CASSEAGWFYGYTF
TRBV9	-	TRBJ2-1	few	TGTGCCAGCAGCGTAGAGACAGCCTCCTACAATGAGCAGTTCTTC	CASSVETASYNEQFF
TRBV5-1	TRBD1	TRBJ2-7	-	TGCGCCAGCAGCTCCGGGACAGGGGGCGCCGAGCAGTACTTC	CASSSGTGGAEQYF
TRBV10-3	TRBD1	TRBJ1-6	-	TGTGCCAGAGGACAGGTAACCTCACCCCTCCACTTT	CARGQVTSPLHF
TRBV2	-	TRBJ2-4	-	TGTGCCAGCAGTGAACAGGGGAGCGGAGACATTCAGTACTTC	CASSEQGSGDIQYF
TRBV11-3	TRBD2	TRBJ2-1	-	TGTGCCAGCAGCACGACGACTAGCGGGAGCAATGAGCAGTTCTTC	CASSTTTSGSNEQFF
TRBV5-1	-	TRBJ1-1	-	TGCGCCAGCAGCCCTAAGGCCGGTGGGGGGAACACTGAAGCTTTCTTT	CASSPKAGGGNTEAFF
TRBV30	-	TRBJ2-5	-	TGTGCCTGGAGAGGGAGTGGAGAGACCCAGTACTTC	CAWRGSGETQYF
TRBV5-1	-	TRBJ1-2	-	TGCGCCAGCAGCTTGGCCGGGACGAACTATGGCTACACCTTC	CASSLAGTNYGYTF
TRBV19	TRBD1	TRBJ1-1	-	TGTGCCAGTACTGCGACAGGGAGCACTGAAGCTTTCTTT	CASTATGSTEAFF
TRBV10-3	-	TRBJ2-7	-	TGTGCCAGCCACCCGGGACTGGATATCGGGGTGCAGTACTTC	CASHPGLDIGVQYF
TRBV3-1/TRBV3-2	TRBD1	TRBJ2-2	once	TGTGCCAGCAGCCAATTAAGGGGGCCAAACACCGGGGAGCTGTTTTTT	CASSQLRGPNTGELFF
TRBV11-2	-	TRBJ2-7	-	TGTGCCAGCAGTCGGATCCACGAGCAGTACTTC	CASSRIHEQYF
TRBV19	-	TRBJ2-3	-	TGTGCCAGTACGCAGGGAAGCACAGATACGCAGTATTTT	CASTQGSTDTQYF
TRBV5-1	TRBD1	TRBJ2-7	-	TGCGCCAGCAGCTCCGGGACAGGAACCTACGAGCAGTACTTC	CASSSGTGTYEQYF